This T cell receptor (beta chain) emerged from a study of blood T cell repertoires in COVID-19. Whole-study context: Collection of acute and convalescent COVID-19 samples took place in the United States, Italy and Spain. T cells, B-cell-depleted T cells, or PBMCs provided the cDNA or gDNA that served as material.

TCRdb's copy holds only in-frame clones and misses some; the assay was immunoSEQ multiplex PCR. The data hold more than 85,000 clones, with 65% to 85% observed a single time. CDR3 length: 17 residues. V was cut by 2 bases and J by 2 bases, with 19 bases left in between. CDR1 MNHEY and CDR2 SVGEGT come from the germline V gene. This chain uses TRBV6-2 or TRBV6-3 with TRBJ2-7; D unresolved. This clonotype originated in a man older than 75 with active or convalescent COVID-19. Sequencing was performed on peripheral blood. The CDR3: CASSYIPTPTFTYEQYF. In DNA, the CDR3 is TGTGCCAGCAGTTACATCCCCACGCCAACATTTACCTACGAGCAGTACTTC.